This T cell receptor (beta chain) derives from a study of cytomegalovirus exposure and HLA in healthy donors. Study-wide results and limits: Using a false discovery rate of 0.05, a later analysis showed that 15,000 to 20,000 TCR beta sequences were associated with HLA alleles.

Germline CDR1 and CDR2: ENHRY and SYGVKD. The CDR3 loop spans 19 amino acids. With V trimmed by 0 bases and J by 2 bases, 15 bases remained unmatched. PCR primers comprised 60 Vbeta and 13 Jbeta primers. The repertoire was sequenced with immunoSEQ multiplex PCR; TCRdb's copy has only in-frame clones and lacks some. This table holds approximately 150,000 clones, 68% found once. This clone turned up a few times. Its antigen remains unknown. Input material: PBMCs. This receptor was taken from a woman aged 40 to 55 in good health and CMV-seropositive. V is TRBV10-3 and J is TRBJ1-2; 7 bases are shared with TRBD1. The CDR3 region is CAISESGTTGLGTNYGYTF. DNA for the CDR3: TGTGCCATCAGTGAGTCCGGGACGACAGGGCTGGGGACAAACTATGGCTACACCTTC.